The 21 T cell receptor beta chains reported below all come from one sample, sequenced in a study of identifying expanded T cells in peripheral blood. Here immunoSEQ multiplex PCR was the method, and the copy in TCRdb shows in-frame clones only, minus some. The sample holds under 150,000 clones, approximately 86% seen once. Sequencing was performed on blood. The receptors originated from a person between 18 and 70 years old in good health.

Only one count was recorded for this clone. The chain combines TRBV27 with TRBJ1-1; 7 positions match TRBD1. This CDR3 contains 14 residues. Germline lookup yields CDR1 MNHEY and CDR2 SMNVEV (reference sequence). The trim removed 0 bases at V and 7 bases at J, leaving 5 bases unmatched. CDR3 sequence: CASSLSGQFSEAFF. DNA for the CDR3: TGTGCCAGCAGTTTATCGGGACAGTTCAGTGAAGCTTTCTTT.

As to this clone: The germline gene is not matched at one end of the junction; a read error may be the cause. The chain links TRBV6-5 to TRBJ1-3; the D is unclear. Looked up from germline, CDR1 is MNHEY and CDR2 is SVGAGI. This CDR3 is built from 8 residues. Here the CDR3 reads CASSSRPF. The CDR3 coding sequence is TGTGCCAGCAGTTCCAGGCCATTT.

CDR3 DNA sequence: TGCGCCAGCAGCTCGCGCTCTGGGGCCAACGTCCTGACTTTC. As protein: CASSSRSGANVLTF. V gene TRBV5-1 combines with J gene TRBJ2-6; D not resolved. Between the trimmed V and J ends, which lost 3 bases and 0 bases, there was a span of 4 bases. The CDR3 totals 14 residues. Germline V gives CDR1 SGHRS, CDR2 YFSETQ.

J is TRBJ2-1 and V is TRBV5-6; D gene ambiguous. The CDR3 runs 11 residues. Trimming shortened V by 1 base and J by 8 bases, and 4 bases separated the two germline ends. Germline CDR1 is SGHDT and CDR2 is YYEEEE. The CDR3 loop reads CASSLSHEQFF. DNA of the CDR3: TGTGCCAGCAGCTTGTCCCATGAGCAGTTCTTC.

The chain uses TRBV6-5 and TRBJ1-1; 8 bases agree with TRBD1. Germline V CDR1 and CDR2: MNHEY, SVGAGI. The J segment lost 4 bases and the V segment lost 2 bases, leaving 9 bases of the junction unmatched. This CDR3 is 16 amino acids long. CDR3 nucleotides: TGTGCCAGCAGTTACAGCCAGGGGGCGGTGAGCACTGAAGCTTTCTTT. It specifies CASSYSQGAVSTEAFF.

In this sample, this clone turned up a few times. The chain employs TRBV19 and TRBJ1-5; 9 bases map to TRBD1. Germline V gives CDR1 LNHDA, CDR2 SQIVND (reference sequence). This CDR3 is 16 amino acids long. The V and J ends lost 5 bases and 5 bases, in that order; junction bases with no gene match: 10. The CDR3: CASSARGQGRDQPQHF. CDR3 nucleotide sequence: TGTGCCAGTAGTGCCCGAGGACAGGGGAGGGATCAGCCCCAGCATTTT.

This clone has ten or more counts. The CDR3 sequence: CASSLVAGGGVLPYTDTQYF. In DNA, the CDR3 is TGTGCCAGCAGCTTAGTGGCCGGGGGAGGGGTTCTCCCTTACACAGATACGCAGTATTTT. This chain links TRBV7-6 with TRBJ2-3; 7 positions agree with TRBD2. Looked up from germline, CDR1 is SGHVS and CDR2 is FNYEAQ. The trim removed 1 base at V and 2 bases at J, leaving 18 bases unmatched. The length of the CDR3 is 20 residues.

This clone has a single count. The rearrangement joins TRBV6-6 to TRBJ1-2; D ambiguous. CDR1 and CDR2 (germline): MNHNY, SVGAGI (reference sequence). Trimming shortened V by 0 bases and J by 8 bases, and 13 bases separated the two germline ends. This CDR3 region has 14 residues. CDR3 nucleotide sequence: TGTGCCAGCAGTTACTCAGGGTTGGTCGAGGGCTACACCTTC. Encoded protein: CASSYSGLVEGYTF.

The chain links TRBV27 to TRBJ2-3, with D possibly being TRBD1 or TRBD2 (5 bases each). There are 14 residues in the CDR3. Germline values: CDR1 MNHEY, CDR2 SMNVEV (reference sequence). Trimming left V 1 base short and J 0 bases short, with 5 bases between. This CDR3 is CASSLWDSTDTQYF. The CDR3, as DNA: TGTGCCAGCAGTTTATGGGACAGCACAGATACGCAGTATTTT.

The rearrangement uses TRBV19 and TRBJ2-1, with 12 bases that match TRBD2. This CDR3 region has 18 residues. Germline V lookup: CDR1 LNHDA, CDR2 SQIVND (reference sequence). Trimming took 5 bases from V and 0 from J; bases not matched to a gene: 8. The CDR3 region is CASSPGRTSGNSYNEQFF. The CDR3 coding sequence is TGTGCCAGTAGTCCCGGACGGACTAGCGGGAACTCCTACAATGAGCAGTTCTTC.

This clone was detected only once. This chain's CDR3 is CASSFGESRDEAFF. CDR3 DNA: TGCGCCAGCAGCTTTGGGGAAAGCAGGGATGAAGCTTTCTTT. The chain is built from TRBV5-1 and TRBJ1-1; maybe TRBD1 (5 bases). Deletions cut 2 bases from V and 7 bases from J, with 15 bases between. CDR1 is SGHRS and CDR2 is YFSETQ in the germline V gene. The CDR3 is 14 residues long.

This clone was seen once. V usage is TRBV7-9 and J usage is TRBJ2-3; 9 nucleotides match TRBD2. V was pared by 1 base and J by 1 base, with 6 bases of the junction left unmatched. CDR1 and CDR2 from the germline V gene are SEHNR and FQNEAQ (reference sequence). CDR3 length: 17 amino acids. The CDR3 sequence: CASSLVVAGVGTDTQYF. The CDR3 nucleotides are TGTGCCAGCAGCTTAGTGGTAGCGGGAGTAGGCACAGATACGCAGTATTTT.

The V call is TRBV19, the J call TRBJ2-7, with TRBD1 matching 11 bases. V was pared by 6 bases and J by 6 bases, with 10 bases of the junction left unmatched. Germline CDR1 LNHDA, CDR2 SQIVND (reference sequence). This CDR3 comprises 15 residues. The CDR3 coding sequence is TGTGCCAGTAGAGCCCCGGGACAGGGGGATAGCGAGCAGTACTTC. It encodes CASRAPGQGDSEQYF. The whole variable domain, remainder taken from reference TRBV19 and TRBJ2-7, is DGGITQSPKYLFRKEGQNVTLSCEQNLNHDAMYWYRQDPGQGLRLIYYSQIVNDFQKGDIAEGYSVSREKKESFPLTVTSAQKNPTAFYLCASRAPGQGDSEQYFGPGTRLTVT.

The chain uses TRBV27 and TRBJ1-6, with 9 nucleotides matching TRBD1. There are 16 residues in the CDR3. The germline gives CDR1 MNHEY, CDR2 SMNVEV (reference sequence). Germline trimming cut 1 base from V and 10 bases from J; bases unmatched to any gene: 8. The CDR3 bases are TGTGCCAGCAGTTTATATTGGGCGACAGGGGGATCACCCCTCCACTTT. This encodes CASSLYWATGGSPLHF.

The chain recombines TRBV28 with TRBJ2-3; D not certain. The CDR3 sequence is 16 residues long. Trimming took off 5 bases at V and 1 base at J, with 16 bases between the two ends. The germline V gene has CDR1 MDHEN and CDR2 SYDVKM. CDR3 in DNA: TGTGCCAGCAGTCCGCCCGGCTCAGCCGGCACAGATACGCAGTATTTT. The encoded protein is CASSPPGSAGTDTQYF.

The V call is TRBV2, the J call TRBJ2-5, with D unresolved. The CDR3 is 9 residues long. CDR1 SNHLY and CDR2 FYNNEI come from the germline V gene. V was cut by 9 bases and J by 2 bases, with 1 base left in between. This chain's CDR3 is CARQETQYF. Here the CDR3 DNA reads TGTGCCAGACAAGAGACCCAGTACTTC.

The chain joins TRBV18 to TRBJ2-1, with 8 bases matching TRBD1. Germline V gene lookup returns CDR1 KGHSH and CDR2 LQKENI. J lost 0 bases, V lost 3 bases, and 1 base had no gene match. The CDR3 is made up of 15 amino acids. CDR3 amino acids: CASSPGQGSYNEQFF. The DNA for the CDR3 is TGTGCCAGCTCACCTGGACAGGGCTCCTACAATGAGCAGTTCTTC.

This clone has only one observation. The chain's CDR3 is CASRELGTSKSNTEAFF. The CDR3 DNA reads as TGCGCCAGCAGGGAATTGGGGACATCAAAATCGAACACTGAAGCTTTCTTT. This sequence joins TRBV5-1 and TRBJ1-1; weak D call: TRBD1 (6 bases). V lost 5 bases and J lost 1, with 21 bases in between. The CDR3 runs 17 residues. CDR1 and CDR2 (germline): SGHRS, YFSETQ.

J is TRBJ1-4 and V is TRBV6-5; 8 nucleotides line up with TRBD1. Trimming took 6 bases from V and 8 from J; bases not matched to a gene: 8. The CDR3 contains 14 residues. Germline-derived CDR1 and CDR2 are MNHEY and SVGAGI. The CDR3 coding sequence is TGTGCCAGCAGCCTCCGACAGGGGAGGGAAAAACTGTTTTTT. It encodes CASSLRQGREKLFF.

J is TRBJ2-5 and V is TRBV15; D perhaps matches TRBD1 (5 bases). The CDR3 sequence is 14 residues long. Germline CDR1 reads LNHNV; CDR2 reads YYDKDF (reference sequence). Trimming shortened V by 7 bases and J by 5 bases, and 17 bases separated the two germline ends. DNA for the CDR3: TGTGCCACCACCCTTCGGCTTGCAGGGGAGACCCAGTACTTC. Residues: CATTLRLAGETQYF.

The chain recombines TRBV2 with TRBJ2-7; 10 positions match TRBD2. V gave up 5 bases and J gave up 5 bases; unmatched junction bases: 6. This CDR3 spans 14 amino acids. The germline gives CDR1 SNHLY, CDR2 FYNNEI. This CDR3 is CASSSTSGTDEQYF. The DNA for the CDR3 is TGTGCCAGCAGTAGCACTAGCGGGACGGACGAGCAGTACTTC.